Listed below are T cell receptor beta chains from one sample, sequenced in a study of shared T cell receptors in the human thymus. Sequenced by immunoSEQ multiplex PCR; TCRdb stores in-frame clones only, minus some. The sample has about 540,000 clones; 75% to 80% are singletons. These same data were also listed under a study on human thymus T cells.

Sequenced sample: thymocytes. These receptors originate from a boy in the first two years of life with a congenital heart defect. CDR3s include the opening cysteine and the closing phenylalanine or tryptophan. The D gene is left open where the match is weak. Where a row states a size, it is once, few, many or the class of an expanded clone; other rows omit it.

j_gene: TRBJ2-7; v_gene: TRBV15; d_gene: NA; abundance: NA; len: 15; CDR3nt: TGTGCCACCAGCACTTTCCAAGACAGCACCTACGAGCAGTACTTC; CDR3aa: CATSTFQDSTYEQYF
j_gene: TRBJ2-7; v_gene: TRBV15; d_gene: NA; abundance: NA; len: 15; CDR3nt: TGTGCCACCAGCACGCGCTTCAGTCAGGGCTACGAGCAGTACTTC; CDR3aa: CATSTRFSQGYEQYF
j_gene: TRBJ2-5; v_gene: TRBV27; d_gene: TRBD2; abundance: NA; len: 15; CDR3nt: TGTGCCAGCTCTGGGGGGACTAGCGGACAAGAGACCCAGTACTTC; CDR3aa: CASSGGTSGQETQYF
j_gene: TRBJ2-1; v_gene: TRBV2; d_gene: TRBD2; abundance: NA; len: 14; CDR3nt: TGTGCCAGTCCGACTAGCGGGAGGGGAAATGAGCAGTTCTTC; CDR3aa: CASPTSGRGNEQFF
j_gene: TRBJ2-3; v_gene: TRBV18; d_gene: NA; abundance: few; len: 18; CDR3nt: TGTGCCAGCTCACCGGCCTCTGGGCTCCGACCGTCCACAGATACGCAGTATTTT; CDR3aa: CASSPASGLRPSTDTQYF
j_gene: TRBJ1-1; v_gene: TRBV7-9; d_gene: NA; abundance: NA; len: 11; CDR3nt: TGTGCCAGCAGCCCTACGCTTGAAGCTTTCTTT; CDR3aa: CASSPTLEAFF
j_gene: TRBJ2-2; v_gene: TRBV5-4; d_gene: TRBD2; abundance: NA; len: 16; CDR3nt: TGTGCCAGCAGCCGACTAGCGGGAGGGGACACCGGGGAGCTGTTTTTT; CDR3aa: CASSRLAGGDTGELFF
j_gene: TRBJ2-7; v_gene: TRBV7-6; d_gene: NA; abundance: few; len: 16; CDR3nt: TGTGCCAGCAGCTTAGAAGGAGCGCCTAGCTCCTACGAGCAGTACTTC; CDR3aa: CASSLEGAPSSYEQYF
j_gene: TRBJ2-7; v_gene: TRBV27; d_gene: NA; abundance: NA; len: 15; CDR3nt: TGTGCCAGCAGTTTAACAGGTGCTGTATCCTACGAGCAGTACTTC; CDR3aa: CASSLTGAVSYEQYF
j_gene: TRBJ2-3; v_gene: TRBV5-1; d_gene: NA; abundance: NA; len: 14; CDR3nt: TGCGCCAGCAGCTTGGACAGCCGCACAGATACGCAGTATTTT; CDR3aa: CASSLDSRTDTQYF
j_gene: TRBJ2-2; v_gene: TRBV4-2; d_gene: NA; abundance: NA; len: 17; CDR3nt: TGTGCCAGCAGCCGATGGACAGCCAAATTGAACACCGGGGAGCTGTTTTTT; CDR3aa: CASSRWTAKLNTGELFF
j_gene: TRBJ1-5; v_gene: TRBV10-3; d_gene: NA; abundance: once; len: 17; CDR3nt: TGTGCCATCAGTGAAGGGCATGGACAGCATAGCAATCAGCCCCAGCATTTT; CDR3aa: CAISEGHGQHSNQPQHF
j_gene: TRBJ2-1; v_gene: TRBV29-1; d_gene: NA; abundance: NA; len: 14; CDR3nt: TGCAGCGTTGAGGGGTCGGGGTTCTACAATGAGCAGTTCTTC; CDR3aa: CSVEGSGFYNEQFF
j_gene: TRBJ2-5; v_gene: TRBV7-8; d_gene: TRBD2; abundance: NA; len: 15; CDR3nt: TGTGCCAGCAGGGGACTAGCGGCGACACAAGAGACCCAGTACTTC; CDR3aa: CASRGLAATQETQYF
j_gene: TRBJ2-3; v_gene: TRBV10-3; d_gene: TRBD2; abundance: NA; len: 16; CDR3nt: TGTGCCATCAGTGAGTGGGCTAGCGGGTACTCAGATACGCAGTATTTT; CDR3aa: CAISEWASGYSDTQYF
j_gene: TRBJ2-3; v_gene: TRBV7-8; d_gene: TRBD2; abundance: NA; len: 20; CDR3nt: TGTGCCAGCAGCACCCTGGGGGGGGGAACTTGGCTAGCGGACACAGATACGCAGTATTTT; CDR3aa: CASSTLGGGTWLADTDTQYF
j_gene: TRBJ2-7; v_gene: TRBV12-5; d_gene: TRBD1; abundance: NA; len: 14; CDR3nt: TGTGCTAGTGGTTTGCCGACAGGGGATCGCGAGCAGTACTTC; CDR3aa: CASGLPTGDREQYF
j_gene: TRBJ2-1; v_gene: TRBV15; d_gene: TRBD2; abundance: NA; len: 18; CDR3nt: TGTGCCACCAGATTCCTCTTTAGCGGGGCCACCTCAGGCAATGAGCAGTTCTTC; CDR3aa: CATRFLFSGATSGNEQFF
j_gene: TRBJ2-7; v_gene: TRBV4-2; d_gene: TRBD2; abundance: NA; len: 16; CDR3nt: TGTGCCAGCAGCCCCACGTCTCTCCGGGAGGAGTACGAGCAGTACTTC; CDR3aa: CASSPTSLREEYEQYF
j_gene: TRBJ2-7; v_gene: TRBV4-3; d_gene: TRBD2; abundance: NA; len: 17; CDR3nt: TGCGCCAGCAGCCAAGAAGGCGGGGTAGCGGGAGCCTACGAGCAGTACTTC; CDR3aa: CASSQEGGVAGAYEQYF
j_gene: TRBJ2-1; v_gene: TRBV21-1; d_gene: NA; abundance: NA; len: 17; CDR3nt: TGTGCCAGCACCCCTGGGAGGACCCTTAGTTCCCGCAATGAGCAGTTCTTC; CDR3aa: CASTPGRTLSSRNEQFF
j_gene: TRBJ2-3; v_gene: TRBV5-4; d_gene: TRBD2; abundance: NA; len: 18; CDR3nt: TGTGCCAGCAGCTTGAACTACTTACTAGCGGGAGCTGAAGATACGCAGTATTTT; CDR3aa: CASSLNYLLAGAEDTQYF
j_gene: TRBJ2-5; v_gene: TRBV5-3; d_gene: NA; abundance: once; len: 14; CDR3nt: TGTGCCAGAAGCTTGGGGACTTGCGCTGAGACCCAGTACTTC; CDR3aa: CARSLGTCAETQYF
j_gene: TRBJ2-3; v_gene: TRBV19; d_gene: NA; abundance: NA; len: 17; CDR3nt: TGTGCCAGTAGTATAGATTACAGGGTGGGGAGCACAGATACGCAGTATTTT; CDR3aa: CASSIDYRVGSTDTQYF
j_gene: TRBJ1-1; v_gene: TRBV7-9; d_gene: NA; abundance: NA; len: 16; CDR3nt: TGTGCCAGCAGCTTGGGCCTAACTGGGGAGGACACTGAAGCTTTCTTT; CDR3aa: CASSLGLTGEDTEAFF
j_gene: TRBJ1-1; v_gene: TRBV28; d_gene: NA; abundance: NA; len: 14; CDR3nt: TGTGCCAGCAGTTTCAGGGGCCTGAACACTGAAGCTTTCTTT; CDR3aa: CASSFRGLNTEAFF
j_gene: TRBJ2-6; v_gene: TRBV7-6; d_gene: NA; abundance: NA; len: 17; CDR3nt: TGTGCCAGCAGCTTTGAGGTCCAATACTCTGGGGCCAACGTCCTGACTTTC; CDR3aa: CASSFEVQYSGANVLTF
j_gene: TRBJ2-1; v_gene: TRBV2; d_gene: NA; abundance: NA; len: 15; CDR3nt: TGTGCCAGCAGACTCCATAGCGCAGCTTTACGTGAGCAGTTCTTC; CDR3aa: CASRLHSAALREQFF
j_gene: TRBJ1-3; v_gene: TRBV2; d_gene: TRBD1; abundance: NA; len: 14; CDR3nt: TGTGCCAGCAGTCGGACAGGCTCTGGAAACACCATATATTTT; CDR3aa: CASSRTGSGNTIYF
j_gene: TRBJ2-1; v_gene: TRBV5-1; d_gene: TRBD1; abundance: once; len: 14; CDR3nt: TGCGCCAGCAGCTTAGGACAGGGGGCCGATCAGCAGTTCTTC; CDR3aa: CASSLGQGADQQFF
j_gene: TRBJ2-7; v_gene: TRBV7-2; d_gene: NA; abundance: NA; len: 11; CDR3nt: TGTGCCAGCAGCTCAATAGACGAGCAGTACTTC; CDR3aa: CASSSIDEQYF
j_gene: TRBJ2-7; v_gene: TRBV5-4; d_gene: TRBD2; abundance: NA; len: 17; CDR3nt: TGTGCCAGCAGCTTGGGGCCCCTGGCGGGAGGCTCCTACGAGCAGTACTTC; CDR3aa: CASSLGPLAGGSYEQYF
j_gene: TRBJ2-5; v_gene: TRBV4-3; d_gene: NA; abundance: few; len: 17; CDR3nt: TGCGCCAGCAGCCAAGCTCAGGACAGAGGGCACCCAGGGACCCAGTACTTC; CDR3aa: CASSQAQDRGHPGTQYF
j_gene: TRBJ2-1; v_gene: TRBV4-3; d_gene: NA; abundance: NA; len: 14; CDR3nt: TGCGCCAGCAGCCAGCGAAGCTCCTACAATGAGCAGTTCTTC; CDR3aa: CASSQRSSYNEQFF
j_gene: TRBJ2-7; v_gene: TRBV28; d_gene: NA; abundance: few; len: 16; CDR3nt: TGTGCCAGCAGTTTAGGACAGCTTAGGAGCTCCTACGAGCAGTACTTC; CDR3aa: CASSLGQLRSSYEQYF
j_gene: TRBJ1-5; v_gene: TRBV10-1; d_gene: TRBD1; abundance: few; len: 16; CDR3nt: TGCGCCAGCAGCCGAACAGGGGAGGTAAGCAATCAGCCCCAGCATTTT; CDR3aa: CASSRTGEVSNQPQHF
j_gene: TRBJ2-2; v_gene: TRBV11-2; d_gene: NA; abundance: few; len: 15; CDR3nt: TGTGCCAGCAGCTTAAACGGACAGCCCACCGGGGAGCTGTTTTTT; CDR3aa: CASSLNGQPTGELFF
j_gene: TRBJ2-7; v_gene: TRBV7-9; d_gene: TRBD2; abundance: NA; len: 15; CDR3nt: TGTGCCAGCAGCAACACGGCGGGAGGCCCCTACGAGCAGTACTTC; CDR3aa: CASSNTAGGPYEQYF
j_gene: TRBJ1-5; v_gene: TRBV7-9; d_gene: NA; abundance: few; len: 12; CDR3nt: TGTGCCAGCAGCTTAGACGGTCAGCCCCAGCATTTT; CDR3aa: CASSLDGQPQHF
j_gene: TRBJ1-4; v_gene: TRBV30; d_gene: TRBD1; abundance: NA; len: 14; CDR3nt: TGTGCCTGGAGTGTTGGACAGGGGGAGGTAAAACTGTTTTTT; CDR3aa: CAWSVGQGEVKLFF
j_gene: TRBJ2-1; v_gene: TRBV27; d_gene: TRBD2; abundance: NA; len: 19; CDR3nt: TGTGCCAGCAGTTTTGGGACCGGGACTAGCGGGAGGCCCCACAATGAGCAGTTCTTC; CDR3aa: CASSFGTGTSGRPHNEQFF
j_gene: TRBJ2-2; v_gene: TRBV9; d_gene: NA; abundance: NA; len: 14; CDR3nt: TGTGCCAGCTCACTAGGGGGGGCTGCCGGGGAGCTGTTTTTT; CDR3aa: CASSLGGAAGELFF
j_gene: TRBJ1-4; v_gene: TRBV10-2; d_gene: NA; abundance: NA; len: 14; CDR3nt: TGCGCCAGCAGTGAGTCCAGGGTTTTTGAAAAACTGTTTTTT; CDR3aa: CASSESRVFEKLFF
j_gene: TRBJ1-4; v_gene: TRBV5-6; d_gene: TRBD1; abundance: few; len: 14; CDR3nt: TGTGCCAGCAGCGACGGGACAGGGAGGGAAAAACTGTTTTTT; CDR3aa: CASSDGTGREKLFF
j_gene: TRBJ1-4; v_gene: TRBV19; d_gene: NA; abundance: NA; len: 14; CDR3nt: TGTGCCAGTAGTACCCCCGGGGTCTTCGAAAAACTGTTTTTT; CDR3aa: CASSTPGVFEKLFF
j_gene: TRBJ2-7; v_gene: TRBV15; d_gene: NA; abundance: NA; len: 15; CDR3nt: TGTGCCACCAGCAGAGAGCGGCTAGCGCCCTACGAGCAGTACTTC; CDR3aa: CATSRERLAPYEQYF
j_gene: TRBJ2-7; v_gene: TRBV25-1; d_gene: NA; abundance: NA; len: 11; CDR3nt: TGTGCCAGCCGTGGAGCTGAAGAGCAGTACTTC; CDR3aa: CASRGAEEQYF
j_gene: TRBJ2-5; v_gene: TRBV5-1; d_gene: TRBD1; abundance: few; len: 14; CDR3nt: TGCGCCAGCAGCAACCAGGGGGCTTGGGAGACCCAGTACTTC; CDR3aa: CASSNQGAWETQYF
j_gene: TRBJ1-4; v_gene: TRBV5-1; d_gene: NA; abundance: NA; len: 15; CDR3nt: TGCGCCAGCAGCTCCTCGGGGGAGGGGGGTGAAAAACTGTTTTTT; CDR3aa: CASSSSGEGGEKLFF
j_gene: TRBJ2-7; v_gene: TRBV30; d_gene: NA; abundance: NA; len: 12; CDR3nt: TGTGCCTGGAGACGGAGCTCCTACGAGCAGTACTTC; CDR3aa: CAWRRSSYEQYF